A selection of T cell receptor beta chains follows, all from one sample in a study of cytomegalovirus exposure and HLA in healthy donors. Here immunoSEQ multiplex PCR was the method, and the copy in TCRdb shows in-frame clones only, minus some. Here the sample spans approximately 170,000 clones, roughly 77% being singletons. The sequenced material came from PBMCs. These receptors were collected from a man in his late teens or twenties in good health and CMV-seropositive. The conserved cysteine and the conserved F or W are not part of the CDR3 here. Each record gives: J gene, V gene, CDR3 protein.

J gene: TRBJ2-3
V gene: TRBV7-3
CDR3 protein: ASRRGEGTDTQY

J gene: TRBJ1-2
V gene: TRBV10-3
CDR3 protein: AISGGDYGYT

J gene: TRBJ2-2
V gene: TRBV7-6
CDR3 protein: AIRQGAGSGELF

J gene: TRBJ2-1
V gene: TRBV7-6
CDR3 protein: ASSLGLQDNEQF

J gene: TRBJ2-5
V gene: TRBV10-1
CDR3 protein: ASSEFWARERETQY

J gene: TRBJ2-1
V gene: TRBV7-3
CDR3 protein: ASSLTVTGGRF

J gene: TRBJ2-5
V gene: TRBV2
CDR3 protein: ATLEETQY

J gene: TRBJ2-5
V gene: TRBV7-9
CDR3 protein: ASSLVAGAYQETQY

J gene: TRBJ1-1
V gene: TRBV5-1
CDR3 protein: ASSLVTGDTEAF

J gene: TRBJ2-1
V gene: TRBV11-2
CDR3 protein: ATGEATNEQF

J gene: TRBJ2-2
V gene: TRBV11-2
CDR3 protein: ASSLISGGQGTGELF

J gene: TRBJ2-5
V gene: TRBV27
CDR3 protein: AVSTGGQETQY

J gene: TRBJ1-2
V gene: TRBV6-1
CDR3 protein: ASSEGTGFDYGYT

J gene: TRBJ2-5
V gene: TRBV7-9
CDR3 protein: ASSGRRQGWGQETQY

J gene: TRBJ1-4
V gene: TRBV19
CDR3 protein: ASSTGQGINEKLF

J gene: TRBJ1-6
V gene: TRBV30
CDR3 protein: AWSIGAGGSPLH

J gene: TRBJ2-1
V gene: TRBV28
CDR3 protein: ASSMDRAVNEQF

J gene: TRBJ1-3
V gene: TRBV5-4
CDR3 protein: ASSPGQGVCRNTIY

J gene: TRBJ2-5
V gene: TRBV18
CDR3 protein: ASSPPGAGETQY

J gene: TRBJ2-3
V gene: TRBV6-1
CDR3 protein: ASKAGHTDTQY

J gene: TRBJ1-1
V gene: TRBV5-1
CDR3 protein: ASSLGQGALNTEAF

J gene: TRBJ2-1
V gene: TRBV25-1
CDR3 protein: ASSPRGGRGPEQF

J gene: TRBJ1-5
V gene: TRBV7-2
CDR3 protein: ASSFGTGYQPQH

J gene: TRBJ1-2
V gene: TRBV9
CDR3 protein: ASSADSYGYT

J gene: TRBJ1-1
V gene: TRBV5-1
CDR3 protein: ASSNGQGPTEAF

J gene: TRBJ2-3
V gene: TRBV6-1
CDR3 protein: ASSDSIFGGSTDTQY